One and the same sample provided the 18 T cell receptor beta chains below, sequenced in a study of blood T cell repertoires in COVID-19. Libraries were prepared by immunoSEQ multiplex PCR; TCRdb keeps only in-frame clonotypes and omits some of them. Of around 250,000 clones listed, roughly 85% are singletons. The specimen was peripheral blood. These TCRs come from a woman younger than 30 with acute or convalescent COVID-19.

A single count supports this clone. The chain uses TRBV7-9 and TRBJ2-5, with 11 bases fitting TRBD2. Germline CDR1 is SEHNR and CDR2 is FQNEAQ (reference sequence). This CDR3 region has 15 residues. V was clipped by 5 bases and J by 4 bases; unmatched bases: 6. The CDR3 loop reads CASSTSGRGGETQYF. CDR3 nucleotides: TGTGCCAGCAGCACTAGCGGGAGAGGGGGAGAGACCCAGTACTTC.

The rearrangement links TRBV3-1 (or the pseudogene TRBV3-2) to TRBJ2-2, with 13 nucleotides matching TRBD2. V gave up 4 bases and J gave up 4 bases; unmatched junction bases: 15. CDR3 length: 20 amino acids. Germline V lookup: CDR1 LGHDT, CDR2 YNNKEL (reference sequence). The CDR3 DNA reads TGTGCCAGCAGCCTCCGTTTCAATGGACTAGCGGGAGTGCCCACCGGGGAGCTGTTTTTT. It specifies CASSLRFNGLAGVPTGELFF.

This clone was detected a few times. The V gene is TRBV28, the J gene TRBJ1-4, with unresolved D. Deletions cut 5 bases from V and 0 bases from J, with 10 bases between. The CDR3 consists of 15 residues. Germline V gene lookup returns CDR1 MDHEN and CDR2 SYDVKM. The CDR3 DNA reads TGTGCCAGCAGTCCCGCCGGTGCAACTAATGAAAAACTGTTTTTT. Translating gives CASSPAGATNEKLFF. The full variable domain, completed using reference TRBV28 and TRBJ1-4, is DVKVTQSSRYLVKRTGEKVFLECVQDMDHENMFWYRQDPGLGLRLIYFSYDVKMKEKGDIPEGYSVSREKKERFSLILESASTNQTSMYLCASSPAGATNEKLFFGSGTQLSVL.

The chain couples TRBV7-2 to TRBJ2-5; D is ambiguous. CDR1 SGHTA and CDR2 FQGNSA come from the germline V gene. CDR3 length: 15 residues. Between the trimmed V and J ends, which lost 1 base and 1 base, there was a span of 10 bases. The CDR3 loop reads CASSLEPRAQETQYF. Written as DNA, the CDR3 is TGTGCCAGCAGCTTAGAACCGCGCGCCCAAGAGACCCAGTACTTC.

The CDR3 nucleotides are TGTGCCAGCAGTTTTTATCGGGAGGCCACCATGAATCAGCCCCAGCATTTT. Encoded protein: CASSFYREATMNQPQHF. The rearrangement links TRBV28 to TRBJ1-5; D call uncertain. Per germline, CDR1 MDHEN and CDR2 SYDVKM. Trimming took off 3 bases at V and 4 bases at J, with 19 bases between the two ends. This CDR3 is built from 17 residues.

The chain links TRBV9 to TRBJ2-3, with a possible D match to TRBD2 (6 bases). CDR1 SGDLS and CDR2 YYNGEE come from the germline V gene. This CDR3 is 16 amino acids long. The ends were cut back, 4 bases at V and 7 bases at J, with 22 bases in the middle. The DNA of the CDR3 is TGTGCCAGCAGCCCCGGGCTAGCGCGCAACTCGCATACGCAGTATTTT. Translation gives CASSPGLARNSHTQYF.

The chain links TRBV28 to TRBJ1-4; D ambiguous. CDR3 size: 12 residues. Germline lookup yields CDR1 MDHEN and CDR2 SYDVKM. V lost 7 bases to trimming and J lost 8 bases, with 11 bases between them. CDR3 sequence (DNA): TGTGCCAGCAATCTACTCGGGGAAAAACTGTTTTTT. Its protein is CASNLLGEKLFF.

J is TRBJ1-2 and V is TRBV25-1; TRBD1 agrees at 10 bases. The trim removed 2 bases at V and 4 bases at J, leaving 10 bases unmatched. CDR1 is MGHDK and CDR2 is SYGVNS in the germline V gene. This CDR3 is built from 17 residues. CDR3 amino acids: CASSEMFGTGDTYGYTF. The CDR3 DNA reads TGTGCCAGCAGTGAAATGTTCGGGACAGGGGACACCTATGGCTACACCTTC.

The chain couples TRBV19 to TRBJ2-7; 9 bases align to TRBD2. Germline V CDR1 and CDR2: LNHDA, SQIVND (reference sequence). The V gene end was trimmed by 4 bases and the J gene end by 4 bases; junction bases not matched to a gene: 5. This CDR3 has 14 amino acids. The CDR3 region has the DNA TGTGCCAGTAGTAAGGCTAGCGGGATTTACGAGCAGTACTTC. Its protein product is CASSKASGIYEQYF.

A word on this clone: The sample has other DNA sequences that encode this CDR3 too. V gene TRBV4-3 combines with J gene TRBJ1-2; D remains ambiguous. The CDR3 has 14 residues. Germline CDR1 and CDR2: LGHNA and YSLEER. Trimming removed 3 bases from V and 4 bases from J, with 12 bases in between. The CDR3 sequence: CASSHEDRGYGYTF. The CDR3 DNA reads TGCGCCAGCAGCCATGAGGACCGGGGCTATGGCTACACCTTC.

The genes are TRBV30 and TRBJ2-1, with a tentative D call TRBD2 (6 bases). Between the trimmed V and J ends, which lost 2 bases and 6 bases, there was a span of 17 bases. The CDR3 has 15 amino acids. CDR1 GTSNPN and CDR2 SVGIG come from the germline V gene (reference sequence). The CDR3 region is CAWSLWAGTPNEQFF. The CDR3 coding sequence is TGTGCCTGGAGTTTATGGGCGGGGACCCCCAATGAGCAGTTCTTC.

This chain links TRBV5-1 with TRBJ2-5; D possibly corresponds to TRBD2 (5 bases). Trimming took 4 bases from V and 5 from J, leaving 18 bases between them. Per the germline V gene, CDR1 is SGHRS and CDR2 is YFSETQ. The CDR3 is made up of 15 amino acids. CDR3 amino acids: CASSTWTLTRETQYF. The CDR3 nucleotides read TGCGCCAGCAGCACCTGGACTCTCACTAGGGAGACCCAGTACTTC.

Note on this clone: The junction does not match germline at one end; this may be a read error. The J gene is TRBJ2-7, the V gene TRBV6-6; D is unresolved. This CDR3 spans 15 amino acids. Germline loops: CDR1 MNHNY, CDR2 SVGAGI (reference sequence). CDR3 amino acids: CASRNLGQLPYGQYF. The DNA of the CDR3 is TGTGCCAGCCGGAACCTTGGGCAGCTCCCCTACGGGCAGTACTTC.

This chain connects TRBV6-5 to TRBJ2-2, with a tentative D call TRBD1 (5 bases). The CDR3 covers 13 residues. CDR1 and CDR2 (germline): MNHEY, SVGAGI. Trimming cost V 5 bases and J 6 bases, with 10 bases left between them. The CDR3 loop is CASSRQGAGELFF. CDR3 in DNA: TGTGCCAGCAGTCGGCAGGGCGCCGGGGAGCTGTTTTTT.

The rearrangement links TRBV5-1 to TRBJ2-2, with a possible D match to TRBD1 (5 bases). Trimming cost V 2 bases and J 4 bases, with 9 bases left between them. CDR1 and CDR2 from the germline V gene are SGHRS and YFSETQ. The CDR3 loop spans 14 amino acids. CDR3 nucleotides: TGCGCCAGCAGCTTAGGGGCCTCCACCGGGGAGCTGTTTTTT. The encoded protein is CASSLGASTGELFF. Variable domain in full (rest from reference TRBV5-1 and TRBJ2-2): KAGVTQTPRYLIKTRGQQVTLSCSPISGHRSVSWYQQTPGQGLQFLFEYFSETQRNKGNFPGRFSGRQFSNSRSEMNVSTLELGDSALYLCASSLGASTGELFFGEGSRLTVL.

J is TRBJ2-6 and V is TRBV14, with 9 bases that match TRBD1. V lost 2 bases, J lost 4 bases, and 6 bases stayed unmatched. The CDR3 contains 17 residues. Germline V gives CDR1 SGHDN, CDR2 FVKESK. The CDR3 here is CASSQPGQGRGANVLTF. Here the CDR3 DNA reads TGTGCCAGCAGCCAACCAGGACAGGGGAGAGGGGCCAACGTCCTGACTTTC.

This chain connects TRBV6-5 to TRBJ2-5, with D perhaps matching TRBD1 (5 bases). V was clipped by 6 bases and J by 0 bases, with 14 bases between them. Germline V gene lookup returns CDR1 MNHEY and CDR2 SVGAGI. This CDR3 region has 15 residues. The CDR3, as DNA: TGTGCCAGCAGGCCCCGACAGAAGTACCAAGAGACCCAGTACTTC. Protein sequence: CASRPRQKYQETQYF.

CDR3 sequence (DNA): TGCGCCAGCAGCCAAGGATCGGGGGTCTACGAGCAGTACTTC. Translated, it gives CASSQGSGVYEQYF. The genes are TRBV4-3 and TRBJ2-7; TRBD2 might be the D (6 bases). CDR1 and CDR2 (germline): LGHNA, YSLEER. With 1 base removed from V and 3 bases from J, the gap between germline ends came to 10 bases. This CDR3 has 14 amino acids.